These T cell receptor beta chains were read from a single sample in a study of human T cells and chemical hapten exposure. TCRdb re-derived calls from the RACE reads in MiXCR, one entry per CDR3 protein. The table includes 70,000 or so distinct CDR3 sequences, over 8.5% detected once. The sample here was whole blood, taken in connection with sensitization to the hapten diphenylcyclopropenone (DPC). These receptors were collected from a woman between 45 and 65 years old with alopecia areata. Some clones in this sample may be carry-over from other donors' samples. The CDR3 runs from the conserved cysteine through the conserved F or W. A D gene is named only where the DNA matches it firmly. The size field is filled for only some rows; it gives once, few, many or a size class.

many | TRBJ2-7 | . | TRBV6-2/TRBV6-3 | CASSTALGRSHEQYF | TGTGCCAGCAGTACGGCACTAGGACGTAGCCACGAGCAGTACTTC
few | TRBJ1-5 | . | TRBV6-1 | CASKEAMIGNQPQHF | TGTGCCAGCAAGGAGGCAATGATTGGGAATCAGCCCCAGCATTTT
few | TRBJ2-2 | TRBD2 | TRBV29-1 | CSVQRTSASNTGELFF | TGCAGCGTCCAGCGGACTAGCGCCTCGAACACCGGGGAGCTGTTTTTT
once | TRBJ2-2 | . | TRBV15 | CATSKSTDTGELFF | TGTGCCACCAGCAAGTCCACAGACACCGGGGAGCTGTTTTTT
many | TRBJ2-7 | . | TRBV6-5 | CASSSRSPGAYEQYF | TGTGCCAGCAGTTCCCGCTCCCCCGGGGCCTACGAGCAGTACTTC
. | TRBJ2-3 | . | TRBV7-9 | CASSLTRIRGTDTQYF | TGTGCCAGCAGCCTCACGCGTATAAGGGGTACAGATACGCAGTATTTT
. | TRBJ1-5 | . | TRBV28 | CASRESDRHNQPQHF | TGTGCCAGCAGAGAGTCAGACAGGCACAATCAGCCCCAGCATTTT
few | TRBJ1-1 | . | TRBV4-1 | CASSLLWGTEAFF | TGCGCCAGCAGCCTCCTATGGGGGACTGAAGCTTTCTTT
many | TRBJ2-7 | . | TRBV11-2 | CASSAGTLTYEQYF | TGTGCCAGCAGCGCCGGGACTCTAACCTACGAGCAGTACTTC
many | TRBJ2-3 | TRBD2 | TRBV28 | CASSFGTSGRWGADTQYF | TGTGCCAGCAGCTTCGGGACTAGCGGGAGATGGGGCGCAGATACGCAGTATTTT
few | TRBJ1-5 | TRBD1 | TRBV5-5 | CASSLEVPGTVFGNQPQHF | TGTGCCAGCAGCTTGGAAGTCCCCGGGACAGTGTTCGGCAATCAGCCCCAGCATTTT
. | TRBJ2-5 | . | TRBV6-5 | CASSYGRGLGETQYF | TGTGCCAGCAGTTACGGGCGGGGGCTTGGAGAGACCCAGTACTTC
many | TRBJ1-2 | . | TRBV6-6 | CASQGAVAGESYGYTF | TGTGCCAGTCAAGGGGCAGTGGCAGGGGAGAGCTATGGCTACACCTTC
many | TRBJ1-1 | . | TRBV6-6 | CASSYDRTEKAFF | TGTGCCAGCAGTTATGATAGGACAGAGAAAGCTTTCTTT
many | TRBJ2-7 | TRBD1 | TRBV11-2 | CASSLTGTGPYEQYF | TGTGCCAGCAGCTTAACCGGGACAGGGCCGTACGAGCAGTACTTC
. | TRBJ2-2 | . | TRBV6-4 | CASSDWGAGELFF | TGTGCCAGCAGTGACTGGGGCGCCGGGGAGCTGTTTTTT
many | TRBJ1-5 | . | TRBV6-1 | CASSEGRQPQHF | TGTGCCAGCAGTGAGGGGAGACAGCCCCAGCATTTT
. | TRBJ1-5 | TRBD1 | TRBV4-3 | CASSQEWQGDLNQPQHF | TGCGCCAGCAGCCAAGAATGGCAGGGGGACCTCAATCAGCCCCAGCATTTT
many | TRBJ2-3 | . | TRBV11-2 | CASSLLQTPPDTQYF | TGTGCCAGCAGCTTACTTCAAACCCCGCCAGATACGCAGTATTTT
. | TRBJ2-3 | TRBD2 | TRBV7-2 | CASSLSGATDTQYF | TGTGCCAGCAGCTTGAGCGGGGCCACAGATACGCAGTATTTT
many | TRBJ1-5 | . | TRBV7-9 | CASSSQGTSNQPQHF | TGTGCCAGCAGCTCACAGGGTACTAGCAATCAGCCCCAGCATTTT
. | TRBJ1-1 | TRBD1 | TRBV5-4 | CASSLTTGGTEAFF | TGTGCCAGCAGCCTTACAACAGGGGGAACTGAAGCTTTCTTT
. | TRBJ2-6 | TRBD1 | TRBV6-2/TRBV6-3 | CASSYSGTGALSGANVLTF | TGTGCCAGCAGTTACTCGGGGACAGGGGCCCTCTCTGGGGCCAACGTCCTGACTTTC
many | TRBJ2-3 | . | TRBV7-2 | CASSLAREDTQYF | TGTGCCAGCAGCTTAGCGCGAGAAGATACGCAGTATTTT
many | TRBJ2-7 | . | TRBV6-1 | CASSEIPQGAYEQYF | TGTGCCAGCAGTGAAATCCCGCAGGGAGCCTACGAGCAGTACTTC
few | TRBJ1-2 | . | TRBV20-1 | CSARVRTDNYGYTF | TGCAGTGCTAGAGTACGGACAGATAACTATGGCTACACCTTC
many | TRBJ1-5 | . | TRBV18 | CASSPSSQNQPQHF | TGTGCCAGCTCACCTAGTTCACAGAATCAGCCCCAGCATTTT
. | TRBJ2-2 | TRBD1 | TRBV27 | CASSRQGVGTGELFF | TGTGCCAGCAGTAGACAGGGGGTCGGCACCGGGGAGCTGTTTTTT
. | TRBJ1-1 | . | TRBV29-1 | CSVDIGRTNTEAFF | TGCAGCGTTGATATAGGCAGGACGAACACTGAAGCTTTCTTT
few | TRBJ2-2 | . | TRBV10-1 | CASSESLNPGTTNTGELFF | TGCGCCAGCAGTGAGTCCCTTAATCCCGGGACAACGAACACCGGGGAGCTGTTTTTT
few | TRBJ1-5 | TRBD1 | TRBV19 | CASSPRTGLSNQPQHF | TGTGCCAGTAGTCCCCGGACAGGTTTGAGCAATCAGCCCCAGCATTTT
few | TRBJ2-2 | . | TRBV28 | CASSQTDYTNTGELFF | TGTGCCAGCAGCCAGACAGACTACACGAACACCGGGGAGCTGTTTTTT
many | TRBJ2-1 | TRBD2 | TRBV10-2 | CASSESRGNEQFF | TGCGCCAGCAGTGAGTCGCGGGGGAATGAGCAGTTCTTC
. | TRBJ1-2 | . | TRBV28 | CASMGRSRYGYTF | TGTGCCAGCATGGGCAGGTCCCGCTATGGCTACACCTTC
many | TRBJ2-7 | . | TRBV10-2 | CASSPPWVQGPYSYEQYF | TGCGCCAGCAGCCCCCCGTGGGTGCAGGGCCCTTACTCCTACGAGCAGTACTTC